This T cell receptor beta chain was documented in a study of cytomegalovirus exposure and HLA in healthy donors (dated by TCRdb to 2016 to 2017). About the study as a whole: According to an earlier analysis of a few hundred of the donors, about 179 million T cells yielded roughly 110 million unique TCR beta sequences and 276 Gb of sequence data. A later genetic analysis took genome-wide SNP genotypes for about three fifths of the 666 donors and used that subset as a discovery cohort. The number of donors typed differed by locus, with roughly 620-640 for A, B, C, DRB1 and DQB1, around 500 for DQA1, 600 to 610 for DPA1, and some 450 for DPB1. To study patterns of TCR occurrence, a later analysis re-analyzed previously published TCR beta repertoires from 550 to 800 donors and added high-resolution HLA genotyping. The genetic ancestry cluster associated with self-reported Caucasian donors included around four fifths of the 300 to 450 genotyped donors. Four to six DR-DQ haplotypes were handled as single units for association and clustering, since linkage in the cohort was strong. Across around 400 genotyped donors of the cohort, an average of about 240,000 unique TCR beta nucleotide sequences per donor were sequenced, and roughly a sixth of those sequences were non-productive. Both class I and class II loci were covered by HLA typing, at four-digit resolution. High-throughput TCR immunosequencing, statistical association of individual TCRs with disease status, and machine learning were combined to predict cytomegalovirus infection status. Roughly 320 gigabases of sequencing data and around 80 million unique TCR sequences made up an early release that covered some 640 HLA-typed donors. Every discovery cohort repertoire had been produced on one sequencing platform. A separate validation cohort of 90 to 150 different subjects was used in addition to the approximately 700-subject first cohort. Donor age, sex, ethnicity and CMV serostatus were compiled alongside the repertoire data. An earlier analysis of 587 of the donors used high-throughput TCR beta sequencing to judge whether each TCR beta V gene segment behaved as functional or pseudogenic. The T cell repertoires of 700 or so subjects were profiled by immunosequencing and related to cytomegalovirus serostatus. The study was designed to test whether signatures of past pathogen exposure could be identified by cataloging public T cell receptors. The later analysis used no new phenotypic data to find candidate immune exposures, relying instead on TCR beta sequences and their occurrence across donors. The full study reports these points: The classifier was reported to diagnose cytomegalovirus status with high specificity and sensitivity in both the original and validation cohorts. The authors suggested that the approach could potentially be generalized to other disease states and immunological phenotypes. Correlated functional status among segregating V segments might be attributable to linkage disequilibrium, but an unknown experimental factor could not be ruled out. In a later analysis, 16,951 TCR beta sequences were associated with specific HLA alleles at a false discovery rate of 0.05. The study listed 164 TCR beta chains as associated with cytomegalovirus. For the cohort, immune exposure information was limited to CMV serostatus. Because the 87-base-pair reads could not distinguish some IMGT-functional V segments, including TRBV6-2 and TRBV6-3, those segments were excluded. HLA typing was unavailable for some donors at each locus, so association tests used only the typed subset. The earlier analysis of fewer than 750 of the donors excluded some 15 rarely observed V segments, including chromosome 9 orphons, because counts were too low. A later analysis found that HLA-associated TCR beta chains were more clonally expanded and had lower generation probabilities than equally common non-associated chains. A later genetic analysis reported fewer N-insertions in productive TCRs among donors in an Asian-associated ancestry cluster than the roughly 700-donor mean. A cluster of highly shared sequence variants was judged likely to represent a technical artifact of the sequencing pipeline. A later analysis reported that several top co-occurrence clusters appeared linked to parvovirus B19, influenza, CMV and Epstein-Barr virus. In a later analysis, most CMV-associated TCR beta chains were found to appear HLA-restricted, with HLA associations seemingly driven largely by CMV exposure. An association between a missense DCLRE1C variant and V-gene and J-gene trimming of TCR beta chains was found in a later genetic analysis and replicated in an independent cohort. A later analysis found that TCR association rates varied across HLA loci, with DRB1 alleles showing the most associated TCRs and HLA-C alleles the fewest. In vitro tests confirmed that a few of the cytomegalovirus-associated TCR beta chains recognize cytomegalovirus antigens. The presence/absence analyses assumed that sequencing depth was roughly uniform across donors, and that assumption may not be true. Assigning TCR associations to individual alleles was difficult when HLA alleles, especially DR and DQ, strongly co-occurred. Broadly in line with IMGT annotations, most TCR beta V segments showed up in productive rearrangements about 87% or about 30% of the time in an earlier analysis of roughly 590 of the donors. In this cohort, only TCR beta chains were sequenced, and detectable features were limited by the absence of alpha or paired-chain data. A further reported finding was that TCR beta sequences accurately predicted the HLA-A and HLA-B alleles for most subjects in the first cohort. Most TCR sequences were observed very rarely across donors, whereas some public TCRs were present in many individuals.

There are 14 amino acids in the CDR3, from cysteine to phenylalanine inclusive. Of all the DNA, just the CDR3 is kept, 42 bases in frame from base 1. The V end gives up 4 bases and the J end 7 bases, leaving 8 bases in the junction not matched to a gene. The germline V gene (reference sequence) sets CDR1 to LNHDA and CDR2 to SQIVND. This clone was observed a handful of times. The target of this receptor is not known. The sample holds no much larger clone one base away, and base qualities are not on file. Preparation of the library involved the immunoSEQ multiplex PCR assay. For the multiplex PCR, a mixture combining 60 forward primers for TCR Vbeta segments and 13 reverse primers for TCR Jbeta segments was used. The CDR3 region of rearranged TCR beta genes was amplified from genomic DNA with a multiplex PCR assay. The Illumina HiSeq System was used to sequence the amplified TCR beta libraries as 87-base-pair reads. From the authors' description of their analysis: A later analysis counted about 76 million unique TCR beta chains across the 640 or so repertoires, and around 9.9 million of these chains were shared by at least two donors. To remove PCR and sequencing errors, raw reads were error-corrected and collapsed into unique sequences using a nearest-neighbor algorithm that merged closely related sequences. V, D and J gene segments were assigned by aligning CDR3 sequences to IMGT reference sequences. For a sequence to be retained, a match of at least six nucleotides to both a V gene segment and a J gene segment was required. A rearrangement counted as productive if the CDR3 had no stop codons and remained in frame with V and J, and every other rearrangement counted as non-productive. Following IMGT convention, CDR3 was defined as the stretch from the second conserved V-encoded cysteine to the conserved J-encoded phenylalanine. In an earlier analysis of around 570 of the donors, sequences lacking an unambiguous match to a single V gene segment were excluded. An earlier analysis of 587 of the donors called V segments functional above 56.7% productive rearrangements and segregating when the between-donor standard deviation exceeded 5%. A statistical classification framework was built to diagnose cytomegalovirus status from the catalog of TCR beta chain sequences. In a later analysis, V and J genes were assigned by comparing TCR nucleotide sequences against IMGT/GENE-DB human TR gene sequences. The TCRdist pipeline was used in a later analysis to assign CDR3 sequences and most-parsimonious VDJ recombination scenarios. In a later analysis, each TCR beta chain was defined by its CDR3 amino acid sequence together with its V-gene family, and reads without a unique V-gene family were excluded. A later analysis removed several hundred highly shared, low-generation-probability nucleotide sequences to deal with suspected cross-contamination and a sequencing artifact. For each public chain, a later analysis derived a clonal expansion index from normalized ranks of inferred template counts within each repertoire. In a later analysis, generation probabilities were computed using a VDJ recombination model fitted to out-of-frame rearrangements, and the results were checked against IGoR. In a later analysis, hypergeometric tests were used to score TCR-TCR, TCR-HLA and TCR-CMV co-occurrence, with a repertoire-size bias correction applied to TCR pairs. In a later analysis, false discovery rates were estimated by permuting HLA or CMV assignments 20 times. A later analysis grouped co-occurring TCRs with DBSCAN, adding TCRdist sequence similarity when clustering within HLA-allele-positive subsets. Repertoires with fewer than 30,000 or more than 120,000 public chains were left out of co-occurrence clustering, as were four to six repertoires with anomalous nucleotide sharing. In TCRdb, the immuneACCESS table is reduced to in-frame sequences with V and J assigned. These tables do not hold every clone; where another copy was compared, an unresolved V gene accounts for under half, and the others remain unexplained. From that table come the V and J calls and clone size; the DNA was used to work out D and trimming. In this sample the table shows some 60,000 clones, 83% of which occur a single time. The ten largest clonotypes hold about 1.6% of the sample.

The cohort was made up of 500 to 800 healthy bone marrow donors. Cohort members were all nominally healthy when sampled, although unrecorded immune exposures were likely present. Of the roughly 720 cohort members, 250 to 300 had positive CMV serostatus and 350 to 450 had negative CMV serostatus, and CMV serostatus was not recorded for the donor. Every donor gave a peripheral blood sample, and the peripheral blood mononuclear cells from that sample were used for TCR beta sequencing. Genomic DNA was extracted from the blood cell samples with the Qiagen DNeasy Blood Extraction Kit. This receptor was taken from a human donor in good health. The V gene is TRBV19 and the J gene is TRBJ1-2, and 8 bases in between align with TRBD1. The sample was PBMCs. This receptor carries the CDR3 CASSTQDRVGGYTF. The sequenced DNA: TGTGCCAGTAGTACGCAGGACAGGGTCGGTGGCTACACCTTC.